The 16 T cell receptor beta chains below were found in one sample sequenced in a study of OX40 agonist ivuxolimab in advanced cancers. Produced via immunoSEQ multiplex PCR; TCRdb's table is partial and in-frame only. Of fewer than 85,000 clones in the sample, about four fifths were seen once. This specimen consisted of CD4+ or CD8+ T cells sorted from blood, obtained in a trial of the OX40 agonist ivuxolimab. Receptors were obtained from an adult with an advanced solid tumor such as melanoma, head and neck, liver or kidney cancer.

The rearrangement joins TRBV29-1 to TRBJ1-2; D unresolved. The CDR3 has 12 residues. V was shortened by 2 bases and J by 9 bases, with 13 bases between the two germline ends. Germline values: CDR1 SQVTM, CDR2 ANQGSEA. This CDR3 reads CSVEPGHRSYTF. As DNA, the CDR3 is TGCAGCGTTGAACCTGGGCATCGGAGCTACACCTTC.

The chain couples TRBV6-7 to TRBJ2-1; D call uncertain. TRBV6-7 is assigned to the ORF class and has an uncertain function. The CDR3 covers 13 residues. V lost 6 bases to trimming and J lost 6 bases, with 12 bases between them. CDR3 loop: CASSLDFTNEQFF. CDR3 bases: TGTGCCAGCAGCCTTGATTTCACCAATGAGCAGTTCTTC.

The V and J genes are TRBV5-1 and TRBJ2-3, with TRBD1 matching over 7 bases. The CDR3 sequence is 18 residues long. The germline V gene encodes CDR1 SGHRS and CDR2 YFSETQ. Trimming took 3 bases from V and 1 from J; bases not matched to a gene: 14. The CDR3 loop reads CASSSRQGQGDGTDTQYF. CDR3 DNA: TGCGCCAGCAGCTCCAGACAGGGCCAAGGGGATGGCACAGATACGCAGTATTTT. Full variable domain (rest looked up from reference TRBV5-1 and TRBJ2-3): KAGVTQTPRYLIKTRGQQVTLSCSPISGHRSVSWYQQTPGQGLQFLFEYFSETQRNKGNFPGRFSGRQFSNSRSEMNVSTLELGDSALYLCASSSRQGQGDGTDTQYFGPGTRLTVL.

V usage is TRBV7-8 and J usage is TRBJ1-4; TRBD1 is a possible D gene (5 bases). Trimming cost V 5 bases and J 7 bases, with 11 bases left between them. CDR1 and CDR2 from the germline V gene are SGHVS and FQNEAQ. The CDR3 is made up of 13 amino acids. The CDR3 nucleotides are TGTGCCAGCAGCCGCCAGGGTATTGAAAAACTGTTTTTT. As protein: CASSRQGIEKLFF.

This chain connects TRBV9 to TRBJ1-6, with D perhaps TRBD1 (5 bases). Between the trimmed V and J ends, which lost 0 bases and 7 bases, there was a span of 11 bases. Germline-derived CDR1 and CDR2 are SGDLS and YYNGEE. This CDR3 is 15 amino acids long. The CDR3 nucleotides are TGTGCCAGCAGCGTAGTAGGGGCAGAGAATTCACCCCTCCACTTT. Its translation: CASSVVGAENSPLHF.

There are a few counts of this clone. This CDR3 is CASRPGQGVGSSYNEQFF. The CDR3 bases are TGCGCCAGCAGACCGGGACAGGGGGTAGGTAGCTCCTACAATGAGCAGTTCTTC. The chain links TRBV4-1 to TRBJ2-1, with TRBD1 identical over 11 bases. Germline trimming cut 6 bases from V and 0 bases from J; bases unmatched to any gene: 10. Germline V lookup: CDR1 MGHRA, CDR2 YSYEKL. The length of the CDR3 is 18 residues.

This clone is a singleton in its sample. The CDR3 bases are TGTGCCAGTACGTGGGGCGAGAGCTCTGGGGCCAACGTCCTGACTTTC. This gives the protein CASTWGESSGANVLTF. The chain joins TRBV19 to TRBJ2-6; D is perhaps TRBD1 (5 bases). Trimming shortened V by 7 bases and J by 0 bases, and 13 bases separated the two germline ends. The germline CDR1 and CDR2 sequences are LNHDA and SQIVND (reference sequence). This CDR3 contains 16 residues. Full variable domain (rest looked up from reference TRBV19 and TRBJ2-6): DGGITQSPKYLFRKEGQNVTLSCEQNLNHDAMYWYRQDPGQGLRLIYYSQIVNDFQKGDIAEGYSVSREKKESFPLTVTSAQKNPTAFYLCASTWGESSGANVLTFGAGSRLTVL.

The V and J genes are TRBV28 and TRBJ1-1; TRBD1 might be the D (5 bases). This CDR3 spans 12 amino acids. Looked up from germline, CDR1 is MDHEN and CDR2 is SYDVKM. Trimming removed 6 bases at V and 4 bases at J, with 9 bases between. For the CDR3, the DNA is TGTGCCAGCAGGGGGGTTGTCACTGAAGCTTTCTTT. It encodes CASRGVVTEAFF.

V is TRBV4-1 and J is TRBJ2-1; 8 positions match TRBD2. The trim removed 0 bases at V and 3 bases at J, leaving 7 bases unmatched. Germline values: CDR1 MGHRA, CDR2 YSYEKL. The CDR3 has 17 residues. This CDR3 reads CASSQDRAGADYNEQFF. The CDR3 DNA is TGCGCCAGCAGCCAAGACCGAGCGGGGGCCGACTACAATGAGCAGTTCTTC.

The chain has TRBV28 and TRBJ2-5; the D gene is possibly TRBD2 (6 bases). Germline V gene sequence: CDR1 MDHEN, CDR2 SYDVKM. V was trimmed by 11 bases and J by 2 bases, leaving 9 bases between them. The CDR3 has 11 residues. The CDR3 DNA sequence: TGTGCCTCCGGAGGGCAAGAGACCCAGTACTTC. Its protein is CASGGQETQYF.

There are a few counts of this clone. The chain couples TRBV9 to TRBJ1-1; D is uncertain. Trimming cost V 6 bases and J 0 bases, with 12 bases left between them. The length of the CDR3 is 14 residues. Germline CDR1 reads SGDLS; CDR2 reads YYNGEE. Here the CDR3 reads CASTLGLMNTEAFF. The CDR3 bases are TGTGCCAGCACCCTGGGCCTTATGAACACTGAAGCTTTCTTT.

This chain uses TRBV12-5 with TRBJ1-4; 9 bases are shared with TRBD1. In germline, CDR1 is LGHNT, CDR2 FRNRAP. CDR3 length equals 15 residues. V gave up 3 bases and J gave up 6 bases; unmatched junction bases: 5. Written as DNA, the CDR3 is TGTGCTAGTGGTTTAGGGACAGGGAAGCATGAAAAACTGTTTTTT. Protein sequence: CASGLGTGKHEKLFF.

DNA for the CDR3: TGTGCCAGCAGGGAACCAAGGGGACTAGCGGGGGGAGAGACCCAGTACTTC. Its translation: CASREPRGLAGGETQYF. V gene TRBV6-1 combines with J gene TRBJ2-5, with 15 bases that match TRBD2. This CDR3 has 17 amino acids. With 6 bases clipped from V and 4 bases from J, the junction kept 9 bases outside the gene matches. CDR1 is MNHNS, CDR2 SASEGT, per germline.

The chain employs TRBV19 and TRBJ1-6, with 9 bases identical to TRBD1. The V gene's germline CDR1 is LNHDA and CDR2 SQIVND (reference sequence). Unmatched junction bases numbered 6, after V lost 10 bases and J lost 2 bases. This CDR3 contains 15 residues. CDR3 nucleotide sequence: TGTGCCACCAACAGGGGGCTGGCCTATAATTCACCCCTCCACTTT. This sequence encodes CATNRGLAYNSPLHF.

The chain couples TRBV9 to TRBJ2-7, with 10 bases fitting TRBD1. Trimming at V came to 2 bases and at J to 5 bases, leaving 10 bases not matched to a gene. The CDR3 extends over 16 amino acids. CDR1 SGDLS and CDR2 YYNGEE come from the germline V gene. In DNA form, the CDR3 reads TGTGCCAGCAGCGTGGGCCCCGGGACAGGGGCAGACGAGCAGTACTTC. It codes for CASSVGPGTGADEQYF.

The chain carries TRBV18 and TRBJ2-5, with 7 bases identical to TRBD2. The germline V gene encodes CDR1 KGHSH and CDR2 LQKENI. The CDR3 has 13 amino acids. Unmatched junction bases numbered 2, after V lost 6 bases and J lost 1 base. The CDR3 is CASSGGTQETQYF. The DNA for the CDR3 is TGTGCCAGCTCCGGGGGGACCCAAGAGACCCAGTACTTC.